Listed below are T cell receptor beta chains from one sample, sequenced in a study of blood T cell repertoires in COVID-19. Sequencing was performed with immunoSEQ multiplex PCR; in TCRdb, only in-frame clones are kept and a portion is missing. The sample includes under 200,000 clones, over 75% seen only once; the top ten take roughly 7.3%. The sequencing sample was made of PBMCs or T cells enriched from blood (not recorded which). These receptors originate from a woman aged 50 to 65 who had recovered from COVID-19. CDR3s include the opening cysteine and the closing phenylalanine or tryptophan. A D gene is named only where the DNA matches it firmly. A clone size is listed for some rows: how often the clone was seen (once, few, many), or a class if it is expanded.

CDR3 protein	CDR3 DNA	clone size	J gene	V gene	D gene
CASSPQSAGQSLNSPLHF	TGTGCCAGCTCACCTCAATCGGCAGGCCAATCCCTTAATTCACCCCTCCACTTT	NA	TRBJ1-6	TRBV18	NA
CASSIRQGSTGELFF	TGTGCCAGCAGCATTCGACAGGGGAGCACCGGGGAGCTGTTTTTT	NA	TRBJ2-2	TRBV5-4	TRBD1
CASSPGAGAVNTEAFF	TGTGCCAGCAGCCCCGGAGCGGGGGCGGTGAACACTGAAGCTTTCTTT	NA	TRBJ1-1	TRBV28	NA
CASSFGGLAGYTGELFF	TGTGCCAGCAGCTTTGGGGGACTAGCGGGTTACACCGGGGAGCTGTTTTTT	NA	TRBJ2-2	TRBV12-1	NA
CASSLRAGGGGNTIYF	TGTGCCAGCAGCTTGAGGGCAGGGGGAGGTGGAAACACCATATATTTT	NA	TRBJ1-3	TRBV5-5	TRBD1
CASRIRGKETEAFF	TGTGCCAGCCGAATCAGGGGCAAGGAGACTGAAGCTTTCTTT	many	TRBJ1-1	TRBV5-4	NA
CASSQDAGGPTNYGYTF	TGCGCCAGCAGCCAAGATGCAGGGGGCCCTACTAACTATGGCTACACCTTC	NA	TRBJ1-2	TRBV4-1	TRBD1
CASSQGLPRGNEKLFF	TGCGCCAGCAGCCAAGGGCTTCCGAGGGGGAATGAAAAACTGTTTTTT	NA	TRBJ1-4	TRBV4-3	NA
CASSQPPTVAHEQYF	TGTGCCAGCAGCCAACCACCGACAGTAGCACACGAGCAGTACTTC	NA	TRBJ2-7	TRBV6-2/TRBV6-3	NA
CASSFPVTTGELFF	TGTGCCAGCAGCTTTCCTGTTACAACCGGGGAGCTGTTTTTT	NA	TRBJ2-2	TRBV7-8	NA
CASSRRQGAWTEAFF	TGTGCCAGCAGCAGAAGACAGGGGGCTTGGACTGAAGCTTTCTTT	NA	TRBJ1-1	TRBV21-1	NA
CASSYSVQAYEQYF	TGTGCCAGCAGTTACTCGGTACAGGCCTACGAGCAGTACTTC	NA	TRBJ2-7	TRBV6-2/TRBV6-3	NA
CASSPRVRQETQYF	TGTGCCAGCAGTCCACGAGTGAGACAAGAGACCCAGTACTTC	once	TRBJ2-5	TRBV27	NA
CASTKGGTSGKDTQYF	TGTGCCAGCACAAAAGGAGGGACTAGCGGGAAGGATACGCAGTATTTT	NA	TRBJ2-3	TRBV6-6	TRBD2
CASSQDRGTAVAFF	TGCGCCAGCAGCCAAGATAGGGGGACAGCCGTAGCTTTCTTT	NA	TRBJ1-1	TRBV4-1	TRBD1